One and the same sample provided the 4 T cell receptor beta chains below, sequenced in a study of cytomegalovirus exposure and HLA in healthy donors (TCRdb year 2017). Library prep was done by the immunoSEQ multiplex PCR assay. For the multiplex PCR, a mixture combining 60 forward primers for TCR Vbeta segments and 13 reverse primers for TCR Jbeta segments was used. Here the immuneACCESS table is served through TCRdb, limited to in-frame sequences with V and J called. Missing clones are a known gap in these copies; in checked studies unresolved V genes cover under half, and the rest lacks a known reason. This sample gives approximately 150,000 clones in total; 68% of them show up just once. The ten largest clones capture less than 5% of the sample. The specimen sequenced was PBMCs. The receptors here all came from a man in his fifties or sixties in good health and CMV-seronegative.

This clone was counted between two and nine times. The J gene is TRBJ1-1, the V gene TRBV6-1, with TRBD1 identical over 10 bases. The germline gives CDR1 MNHNS, CDR2 SASEGT. The J segment lost 3 bases and the V segment lost 3 bases, leaving 10 bases of the junction unmatched. The CDR3 runs 17 residues. CDR3 loop: CASSEGQGLIRDTEAFF. CDR3 bases: TGTGCCAGCAGTGAGGGACAGGGGTTGATCCGGGACACTGAAGCTTTCTTT.

The V call is TRBV2, the J call TRBJ1-4, with 8 bases fitting TRBD1. The CDR3 is 14 residues long. Germline loops: CDR1 SNHLY, CDR2 FYNNEI. J gave up 5 bases and V 6 bases, and 5 bases lay outside the gene matches. The CDR3 sequence: CASRLDRENEKLFF. DNA for the CDR3: TGTGCCAGCAGGTTGGACAGGGAAAATGAAAAACTGTTTTTT.

This chain connects TRBV19 to TRBJ2-2, with a tentative D call TRBD1 (5 bases). Germline CDR1 and CDR2: LNHDA and SQIVND (reference sequence). The CDR3 is made up of 12 amino acids. V was cut by 5 bases and J by 4 bases, with 5 bases left in between. The CDR3 sequence is CASSQGTGELFF. The CDR3 DNA reads as TGTGCCAGTAGTCAGGGCACCGGGGAGCTGTTTTTT.

Written as DNA, the CDR3 is TGTGCCAGCAGCCAAGGCTTCCAGCGGAGATCCTACGAGCAGTACTTC. Translating it yields CASSQGFQRRSYEQYF. The chain recombines TRBV14 with TRBJ2-7; TRBD2 is a possible D gene (5 bases). CDR3 length: 16 residues. Germline-derived CDR1 and CDR2 are SGHDN and FVKESK. V lost 1 base, J lost 1 base, and 14 bases lay in between. The full variable domain, with the rest looked up from reference TRBV14 and TRBJ2-7, is EAGVTQFPSHSVIEKGQTVTLRCDPISGHDNLYWYRRVMGKEIKFLLHFVKESKQDESGMPNNRFLAERTGGTYSTLKVQPAELEDSGVYFCASSQGFQRRSYEQYFGPGTRLTVT.